This T cell receptor beta chain stems from a study of post-analysis software for immune sequencing data. Study overall: Relapsing-remitting, secondary progressive and progressive-relapsing multiple sclerosis courses were included.

Unique molecular identifiers were built into the TCR beta cDNA libraries. cDNA molecules numbering around 450,000 came from approximately 1 to 10 million T cells. TCRdb re-called the PCR reads with MiXCR, one entry per CDR3 protein. This table has 550,000 to 700,000 distinct CDR3 sequences, about 40% appearing once. This CDR3 contains 16 residues. After removal of 6 bases from V and 3 bases from J, the junction contained 11 bases not matched to a gene. From germline, CDR1 is MNHEY and CDR2 SVGAGI. Only a few counts were recorded for this clonotype. Antigen: not known. Study results and limitations: There was significantly lower normalized Chao1 diversity in multiple sclerosis patients than in controls. The study found TRBV5-6, TRBV5-1 and TRBV20-1 among about five TRBV segments more frequent in patients than controls.

This sequence joins TRBV6-5 and TRBJ1-2, with 9 bases aligning to TRBD1. The source of this sequence is a girl between 10 and 17 years old with multiple sclerosis. Sequenced input: blood. CDR3 bases: TGTGCCAGCAGACTCGCATCGGGACAGGGTGACTATGGCTACACCTTC. Its translation: CASRLASGQGDYGYTF.